This TCR beta chain was recovered during a study of CD8 T cells in ankylosing spondylitis. The study's findings and limits: Disease-linked clones bore a CD8+ phenotype and were relatively rare in peripheral blood.

As for this clonotype: The antigen remains undetermined.

The TCR beta libraries were generated through quantitative 5'-RACE incorporating molecular barcodes. One entry per CDR3 protein results from TCRdb running MiXCR on the 5' RACE reads. The table shows 200,000 to 300,000 distinct CDR3 sequences, with 20% to 30% occurring only once. The sequence was obtained from a male donor with ankylosing spondylitis or in good health (not recorded which). The sample taken for sequencing was blood, either unsorted or a sorted T cell fraction (not recorded which).

The CDR3 sequence is CASSESAGSETQYF. CDR3 DNA sequence: TGTGCCAGCAGTGAATCAGCGGGCTCGGAGACCCAGTACTTC. This chain links TRBV25-1 with TRBJ2-5, with TRBD2 as a possible D gene (6 bases). The germline CDR1 and CDR2 sequences are MGHDK and SYGVNS. With 1 base removed from V and 5 bases from J, the gap between germline ends came to 11 bases. The CDR3 sequence is 14 residues long. The variable domain in full, completed from reference TRBV25-1 and TRBJ2-5, reads EADIYQTPRYLVIGTGKKITLECSQTMGHDKMYWYQQDPGMELHLIHYSYGVNSTEKGDLSSESTVSRIRTEHFPLTLESARPSHTSQYLCASSESAGSETQYFGPGTRLLVL.